This T cell receptor (beta chain) was sequenced in a study of beta chain features in type 1 diabetes. Study observations and caveats: HLA influence on TCRB rearrangement stayed unresolved here. Sequencing of cDNA might inflate the share of cells that strongly express TCR.

Germline CDR1 reads MDHEN; CDR2 reads SYDVKM. Between the trimmed V and J ends, which lost 8 bases and 2 bases, there was a span of 12 bases. This CDR3 spans 13 amino acids. The entirety of the isolated RNA underwent reverse transcription, so expressed TCRB transcripts were sequenced. Profiled with immunoSEQ multiplex PCR; TCRdb holds only in-frame clones, not every one. The sample lists 300,000 to 350,000 clones, 7.5% to 9% occurring once. This clone was seen more than once but under ten times. Its target is not known. The sequenced material came from central memory CD4+ T cells from blood. The chain is built from TRBV28 and TRBJ2-5; no reliable D call. The receptor comes from a woman under 30 in good health. CDR3 sequence: CASGPAGQETQYF. In DNA, the CDR3 is TGTGCCAGCGGCCCGGCAGGACAAGAGACCCAGTACTTC.